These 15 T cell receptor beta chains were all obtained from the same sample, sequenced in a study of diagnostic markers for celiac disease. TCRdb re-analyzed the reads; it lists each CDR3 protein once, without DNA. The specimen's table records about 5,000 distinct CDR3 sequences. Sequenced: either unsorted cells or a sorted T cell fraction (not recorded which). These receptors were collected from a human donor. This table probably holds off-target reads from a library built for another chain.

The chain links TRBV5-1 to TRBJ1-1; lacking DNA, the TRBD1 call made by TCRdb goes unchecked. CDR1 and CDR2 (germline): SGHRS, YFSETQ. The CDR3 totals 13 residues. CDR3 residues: CASSLRQGAEAFF. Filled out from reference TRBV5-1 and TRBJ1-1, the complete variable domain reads KAGVTQTPRYLIKTRGQQVTLSCSPISGHRSVSWYQQTPGQGLQFLFEYFSETQRNKGNFPGRFSGRQFSNSRSEMNVSTLELGDSALYLCASSLRQGAEAFFGQGTRLTVV.

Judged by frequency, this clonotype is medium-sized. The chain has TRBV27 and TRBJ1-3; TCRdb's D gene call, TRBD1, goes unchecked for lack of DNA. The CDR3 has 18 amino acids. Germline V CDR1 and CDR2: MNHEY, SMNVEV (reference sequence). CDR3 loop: CASSLRWTGGLSGNTIYF.

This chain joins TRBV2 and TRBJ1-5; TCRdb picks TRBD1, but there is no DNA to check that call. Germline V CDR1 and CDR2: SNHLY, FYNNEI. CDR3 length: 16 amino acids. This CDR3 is CASSDYGTGNNQPQHF.

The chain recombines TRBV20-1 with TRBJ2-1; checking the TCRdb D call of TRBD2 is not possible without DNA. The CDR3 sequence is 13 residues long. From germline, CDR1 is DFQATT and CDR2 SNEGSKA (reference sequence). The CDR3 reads CSAKGTSSSEQFF.

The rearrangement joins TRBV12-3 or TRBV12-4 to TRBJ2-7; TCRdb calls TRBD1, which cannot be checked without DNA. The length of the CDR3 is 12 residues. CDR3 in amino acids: CASRTGPGEQYF.

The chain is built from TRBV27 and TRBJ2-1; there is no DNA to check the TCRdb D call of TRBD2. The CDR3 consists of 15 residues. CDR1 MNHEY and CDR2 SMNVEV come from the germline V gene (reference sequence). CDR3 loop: CASRIAGGPYNEQFF.

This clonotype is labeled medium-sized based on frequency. This CDR3 is CASSLAGQARGYTF. J is TRBJ1-2 and V is TRBV5-1; the TRBD1 assignment by TCRdb is unverifiable without DNA. CDR3 length equals 14 residues. Germline lookup yields CDR1 SGHRS and CDR2 YFSETQ.

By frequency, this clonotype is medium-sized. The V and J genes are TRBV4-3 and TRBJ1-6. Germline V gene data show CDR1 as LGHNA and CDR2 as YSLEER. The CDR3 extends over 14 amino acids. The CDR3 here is CASSQEAKNSPLHF.

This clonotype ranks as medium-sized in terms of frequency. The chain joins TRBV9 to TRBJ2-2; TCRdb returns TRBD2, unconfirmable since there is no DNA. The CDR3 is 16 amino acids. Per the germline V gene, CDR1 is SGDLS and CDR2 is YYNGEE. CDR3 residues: CASSLEGLTNTGELFF.

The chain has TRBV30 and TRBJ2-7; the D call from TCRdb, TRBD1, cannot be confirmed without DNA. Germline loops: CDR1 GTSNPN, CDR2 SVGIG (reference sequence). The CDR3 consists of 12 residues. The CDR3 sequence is CAWKQGSYEQYF.

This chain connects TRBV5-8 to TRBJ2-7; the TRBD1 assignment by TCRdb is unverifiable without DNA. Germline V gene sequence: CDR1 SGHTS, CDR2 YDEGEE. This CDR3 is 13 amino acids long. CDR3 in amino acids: CASSWRGHYEQYF.

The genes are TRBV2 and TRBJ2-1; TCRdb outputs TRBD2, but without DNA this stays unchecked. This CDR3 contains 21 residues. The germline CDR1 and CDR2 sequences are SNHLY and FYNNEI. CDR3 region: CASSANPTSGIQTNSYNEQFF.

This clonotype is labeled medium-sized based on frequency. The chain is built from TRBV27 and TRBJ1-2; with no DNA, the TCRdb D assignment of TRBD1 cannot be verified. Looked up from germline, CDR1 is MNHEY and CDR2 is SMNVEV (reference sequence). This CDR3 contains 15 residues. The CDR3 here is CASSTQLQGFGGYTF.

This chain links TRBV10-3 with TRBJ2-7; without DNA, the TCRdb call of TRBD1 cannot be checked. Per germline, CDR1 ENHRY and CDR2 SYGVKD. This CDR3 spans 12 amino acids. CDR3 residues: CAIRDPGYEQYF.

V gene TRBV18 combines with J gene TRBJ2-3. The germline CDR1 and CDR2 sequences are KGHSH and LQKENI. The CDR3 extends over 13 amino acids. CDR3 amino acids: CASSPLPKDTQYF. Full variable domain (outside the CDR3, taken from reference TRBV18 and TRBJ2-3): NAGVMQNPRHLVRRRGQEARLRCSPMKGHSHVYWYRQLPEEGLKFMVYLQKENIIDESGMPKERFSAEFPKEGPSILRIQQVVRGDSAAYFCASSPLPKDTQYFGPGTRLTVL.